These 23 T cell receptor beta chains share one sample of origin, sequenced in a study of T cell repertoires in cytomegalovirus infection. MiXCR was run by TCRdb on the reads, yielding one entry per CDR3 protein. The table has 310,000 or so distinct CDR3 sequences, under 20% seen once. Sequencing was done on a sample of PBMCs. The receptors were sampled from a human donor in good health (CMV status not recorded). Some clones in this sample may be carry-over from other donors' samples.

In its sample, this clonotype was seen many times. CDR3 nucleotide sequence: TGTGCCAGCAGCACCGGACAGCTTCTCACCGGGGAGCTGTTTTTT. It codes for CASSTGQLLTGELFF. The chain uses TRBV7-2 and TRBJ2-2; maybe TRBD1 (6 bases). Germline V gene sequence: CDR1 SGHTA, CDR2 FQGNSA. CDR3 length: 15 residues. V lost 5 bases, J lost 4 bases, and 14 bases lay in between. Drawing the rest from reference TRBV7-2 and TRBJ2-2, the complete variable domain is GAGVSQSPSNKVTEKGKDVELRCDPISGHTALYWYRQSLGQGLEFLIYFQGNSAPDKSGLPSDRFSAERTGGSVSTLTIQRTQQEDSAVYLCASSTGQLLTGELFFGEGSRLTVL.

In this sample, this clonotype turned up many times. V and J are TRBV28 and TRBJ1-3, with D perhaps TRBD1 (5 bases). V was trimmed by 4 bases and J by 2 bases, leaving 15 bases between them. The CDR3 is made up of 16 amino acids. Germline CDR1 reads MDHEN; CDR2 reads SYDVKM. The CDR3 protein is CASSSTLGVAGNTIYF. In DNA, the CDR3 is TGTGCCAGCAGTTCAACGCTGGGGGTTGCTGGAAACACCATATATTTT.

The V call is TRBV20-1, the J call TRBJ1-2; TRBD1 agrees at 8 bases. The germline gives CDR1 DFQATT, CDR2 SNEGSKA (reference sequence). The CDR3 has 14 amino acids. J gave up 4 bases and V 5 bases, and 9 bases lay outside the gene matches. The CDR3 spells CSALGTGGVYGYTF. The CDR3 DNA reads as TGCAGTGCTTTGGGCACAGGGGGGGTCTATGGCTACACCTTC.

This clonotype occurred a few times. This chain connects TRBV20-1 to TRBJ2-5; D possibly corresponds to TRBD2 (5 bases). Germline values: CDR1 DFQATT, CDR2 SNEGSKA (reference sequence). V was clipped by 4 bases and J by 4 bases, with 13 bases between them. The CDR3 has 13 amino acids. The CDR3 nucleotides are TGCAGTGCTAACGAGAGACTACGAGAGACCCAGTACTTC. Amino acids: CSANERLRETQYF.

The gene calls are TRBV6-2 or TRBV6-3 and TRBJ2-1, with 7 bases matching TRBD1. The germline CDR1 and CDR2 sequences are MNHEY and SVGEGT. This CDR3 comprises 15 residues. V was pared by 6 bases and J by 3 bases, with 8 bases of the junction left unmatched. This CDR3 reads CASSLQGVYYNEQFF. The CDR3 DNA sequence: TGTGCCAGCAGCCTCCAGGGGGTCTACTACAATGAGCAGTTCTTC.

This clonotype was counted many times. V and J are TRBV5-8 and TRBJ2-5, with D perhaps matching TRBD2 (7 bases). Looked up from germline, CDR1 is SGHTS and CDR2 is YDEGEE. The CDR3 contains 15 residues. V shed 4 bases and J shed 5 bases, with 18 bases lying between them. The CDR3 here is CASSLEGGNGETQYF. CDR3 coding DNA: TGTGCCAGCAGCCTCGAGGGGGGGAACGGCGAGACCCAGTACTTC.

The sample holds many counts of this clonotype. The chain links TRBV15 to TRBJ2-5; 8 positions match TRBD2. There are 16 residues in the CDR3. V was pared by 5 bases and J by 3 bases, with 11 bases of the junction left unmatched. Germline lookup yields CDR1 LNHNV and CDR2 YYDKDF (reference sequence). CDR3 nucleotide sequence: TGTGCCACCAGCTCCCATGGCAGCGGGGGAGAAGAGACCCAGTACTTC. Translated, it gives CATSSHGSGGEETQYF.

This sequence joins TRBV3-1 and TRBJ1-1; D uncertain. Between the trimmed V and J ends, which lost 1 base and 1 base, there was a span of 10 bases. The CDR3 is made up of 15 amino acids. CDR1 LGHDT and CDR2 YNNKEL come from the germline V gene (reference sequence). The CDR3 region is CASSQAAARNTEAFF. The CDR3 bases are TGTGCCAGCAGCCAAGCGGCTGCCCGGAACACTGAAGCTTTCTTT. Drawing the rest from reference TRBV3-1 and TRBJ1-1, the complete variable domain is DTAVSQTPKYLVTQMGNDKSIKCEQNLGHDTMYWYKQDSKKFLKIMFSYNNKELIINETVPNRFSPKSPDKAHLNLHINSLELGDSAVYFCASSQAAARNTEAFFGQGTRLTVV.

This clonotype showed up just a few times. The chain is built from TRBV28 and TRBJ1-2; D may be TRBD1 (5 bases). Germline assignment: CDR1 MDHEN and CDR2 SYDVKM. The CDR3 runs 16 residues. V lost 5 bases and J lost 6, with 22 bases in between. The CDR3: CASSPTGTLQTDGYTF. DNA of the CDR3: TGTGCCAGCAGTCCCACCGGGACCCTTCAGACAGATGGCTACACCTTC.

This clonotype was observed many times. The chain links TRBV6-1 to TRBJ2-5; 13 bases are a match to TRBD2. J was trimmed by 5 bases and V by 10 bases; bases with no gene match: 10. This CDR3 is 15 amino acids long. Germline lookup yields CDR1 MNHNS and CDR2 SASEGT. The CDR3 nucleotides read TGTGCCACCTTCTCCGGGACTAGCGGGGTGGAGACCCAGTACTTC. It encodes CATFSGTSGVETQYF.

This sequence joins TRBV4-3 and TRBJ1-2; D not resolved. Germline values: CDR1 LGHNA, CDR2 YSLEER. Trimming took 3 bases from V and 5 from J, leaving 19 bases between them. This CDR3 contains 16 residues. CDR3 nucleotide sequence: TGCGCCAGCAGCCAGGGATCTTCTGTCAATGTATATGGCTACACCTTC. Protein sequence: CASSQGSSVNVYGYTF.

In its sample, this clonotype was seen many times. The rearrangement links TRBV28 to TRBJ1-2, with TRBD1 matching 9 bases. Germline values: CDR1 MDHEN, CDR2 SYDVKM. The CDR3 consists of 16 residues. Unmatched junction bases numbered 14, after V lost 4 bases and J lost 8 bases. This CDR3 reads CASSSWGQGTLKGYTF. CDR3 DNA sequence: TGTGCCAGCAGTTCCTGGGGACAGGGAACGTTGAAGGGCTACACCTTC.

This clonotype has just a few counts. J is TRBJ2-1 and V is TRBV12-3 or TRBV12-4, with 10 positions matching TRBD2. CDR3 length: 16 amino acids. Germline trimming cut 6 bases from V and 2 bases from J; bases unmatched to any gene: 7. The CDR3 loop reads CASRESGGGPYNEQFF. Written as DNA, the CDR3 is TGTGCCAGCAGAGAAAGCGGGGGGGGCCCCTACAATGAGCAGTTCTTC.

This clonotype was recorded at least ten times. This chain links TRBV19 with TRBJ2-7, with 9 bases that match TRBD1. CDR3 length: 15 residues. Germline V gene sequence: CDR1 LNHDA, CDR2 SQIVND (reference sequence). The junction had 10 bases not matched to a gene; V was cut back by 7 bases and J by 3 bases. The CDR3 nucleotides read TGTGCCAGTACCCTGGGGACAGGGTCCCACTACGAGCAGTACTTC. Amino acid sequence: CASTLGTGSHYEQYF.

There are many counts of this clonotype. The rearrangement uses TRBV7-2 and TRBJ2-7; tentatively, D is TRBD2 (5 bases). Germline values: CDR1 SGHTA, CDR2 FQGNSA. Deletions cut 0 bases from V and 3 bases from J, with 12 bases between. CDR3 length: 15 residues. The CDR3 loop is CASSLASGTYYEQYF. The DNA of the CDR3 is TGTGCCAGCAGCTTAGCGAGCGGTACTTACTACGAGCAGTACTTC.

The chain recombines TRBV27 with TRBJ1-2; TRBD1 agrees at 7 bases. This CDR3 region has 15 residues. Trimming removed 4 bases from V and 8 bases from J; junction bases left unmatched: 13. Germline lookup yields CDR1 MNHEY and CDR2 SMNVEV (reference sequence). The CDR3 nucleotides read TGTGCCAGCAGTTCCCTAGTAGGGGGCGGTTCGGGCTACACCTTC. It encodes CASSSLVGGGSGYTF.

V and J are TRBV24-1 and TRBJ2-4, with 9 nucleotides matching TRBD1. The V segment lost 7 bases and the J segment 6 bases; nucleotides outside the gene matches: 6. CDR3 size: 14 residues. Germline CDR1 and CDR2: KGHDR and SFDVKD. Written as DNA, the CDR3 is TGTGCCACCAGCGAACAGGGGGCGGGAAACATTCAGTACTTC. This translates into CATSEQGAGNIQYF.

This sequence joins TRBV27 and TRBJ1-4; 7 bases map to TRBD1. J gave up 8 bases and V 6 bases, and 9 bases lay outside the gene matches. The V gene's germline CDR1 is MNHEY and CDR2 SMNVEV (reference sequence). The CDR3 is made up of 14 amino acids. The CDR3 sequence: CASSRQGFGEKLFF. CDR3 in DNA: TGTGCCAGCAGCCGACAGGGATTCGGAGAAAAACTGTTTTTT.

The CDR3 loop is CSAPPMSYGYTF. CDR3 nucleotide sequence: TGCAGTGCCCCCCCAATGAGCTATGGCTACACCTTC. The chain recombines TRBV20-1 with TRBJ1-2; no definite D call. Germline V gene sequence: CDR1 DFQATT, CDR2 SNEGSKA (reference sequence). The V end was cut by 6 bases, the J end by 4 bases, with 12 bases between. There are 12 residues in the CDR3.

This chain joins TRBV28 and TRBJ1-5, with TRBD1 identical over 7 bases. The CDR3 covers 14 residues. Germline values: CDR1 MDHEN, CDR2 SYDVKM. V gave up 6 bases and J gave up 3 bases; unmatched junction bases: 5. CDR3 loop: CASRTGQYNQPQHF. The CDR3 DNA is TGTGCCAGCAGGACGGGACAGTACAATCAGCCCCAGCATTTT.

Many counts were recorded for this clonotype. A much bigger clone sits one base away, suggesting this may be a read error. This sequence joins TRBV7-2 and TRBJ2-3; 7 bases line up with TRBD2. The V and J ends lost 1 base and 4 bases, in that order; junction bases with no gene match: 2. There are 14 residues in the CDR3. Germline loops: CDR1 SGHTA, CDR2 FQGNSA. As DNA, the CDR3 is TGTGCCAGCAGCTTAGGGGGGGGGGCAGATACGCAGTATTTT. It specifies CASSLGGGADTQYF.

In its sample, this clonotype was seen a few times. The V gene is TRBV4-3, the J gene TRBJ1-6; D might be TRBD1 (5 bases). The CDR3 length is 16 residues. The V gene lost 2 bases and the J gene lost 4 bases, with 12 bases spanning the gap. Germline CDR1 and CDR2: LGHNA and YSLEER. CDR3 loop: CASSQSETEYNSPLHF. The CDR3 DNA is TGCGCCAGCAGCCAATCCGAGACAGAGTATAATTCACCCCTCCACTTT.

This clonotype was seen only a few times. The V gene is TRBV5-1, the J gene TRBJ2-2; no clear D. Germline values: CDR1 SGHRS, CDR2 YFSETQ. Trimming took off 0 bases at V and 1 base at J, with 7 bases between the two ends. This CDR3 has 15 amino acids. CDR3 amino acids: CASSLEGLNTGELFF. The CDR3 bases are TGCGCCAGCAGCTTGGAGGGATTGAACACCGGGGAGCTGTTTTTT.